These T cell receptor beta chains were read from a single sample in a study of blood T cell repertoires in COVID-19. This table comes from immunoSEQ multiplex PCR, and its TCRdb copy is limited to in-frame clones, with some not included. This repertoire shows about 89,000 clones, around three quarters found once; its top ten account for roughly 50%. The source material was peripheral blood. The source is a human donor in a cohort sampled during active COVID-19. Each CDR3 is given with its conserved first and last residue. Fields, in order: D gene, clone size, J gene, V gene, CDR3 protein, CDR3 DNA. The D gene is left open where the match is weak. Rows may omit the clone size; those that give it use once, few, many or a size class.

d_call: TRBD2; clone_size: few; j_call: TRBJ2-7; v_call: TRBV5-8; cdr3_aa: CASSSRRSGGRVEQYF; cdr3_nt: TGTGCCAGCAGCTCCCGCCGCTCGGGAGGGAGGGTCGAGCAGTACTTC
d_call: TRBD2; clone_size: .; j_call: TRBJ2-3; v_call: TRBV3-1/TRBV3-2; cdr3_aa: CASSQAASGSSSTDTQYF; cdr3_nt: TGTGCCAGCAGCCAAGCGGCTAGCGGGAGTTCCAGCACAGATACGCAGTATTTT
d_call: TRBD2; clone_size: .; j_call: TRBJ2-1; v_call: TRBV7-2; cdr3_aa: CASSLSGRLNEQFF; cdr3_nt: TGTGCCAGCAGCTTAAGCGGGAGGCTCAATGAGCAGTTCTTC
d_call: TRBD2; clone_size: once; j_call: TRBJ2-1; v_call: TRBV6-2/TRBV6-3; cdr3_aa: CASSYFPGGRAYNEQFF; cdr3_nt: TGTGCCAGCAGTTACTTTCCGGGCGGGAGGGCCTACAATGAGCAGTTCTTC
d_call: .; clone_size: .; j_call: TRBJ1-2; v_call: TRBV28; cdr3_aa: CAGRDANYGYTF; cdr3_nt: TGTGCCGGCCGGGATGCTAACTATGGCTACACCTTC
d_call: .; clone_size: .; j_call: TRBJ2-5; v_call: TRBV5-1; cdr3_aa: CATTRGPEETQYF; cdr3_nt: TGCGCCACCACCAGGGGCCCGGAGGAGACCCAGTACTTC
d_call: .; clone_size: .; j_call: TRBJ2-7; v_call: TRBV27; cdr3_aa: CASRPDRRKYEQYF; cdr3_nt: TGTGCCAGCAGGCCTGACAGGAGGAAGTACGAGCAGTACTTC
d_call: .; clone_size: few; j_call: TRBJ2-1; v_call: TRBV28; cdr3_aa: CASSLPSSMEQFF; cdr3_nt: TGTGCCAGCAGCCTACCTTCCTCGATGGAGCAGTTCTTC
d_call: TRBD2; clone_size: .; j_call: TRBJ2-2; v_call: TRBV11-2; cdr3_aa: CASSSGTSGRVGGELFF; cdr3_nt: TGTGCCAGCAGCTCCGGGACTAGCGGGAGAGTTGGCGGGGAGCTGTTTTTT
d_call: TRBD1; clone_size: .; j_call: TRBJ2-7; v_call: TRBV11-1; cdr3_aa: CASSLVGTGLFEQYF; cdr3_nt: TGTGCCAGCAGCTTAGTTGGGACAGGGCTGTTTGAGCAGTACTTC
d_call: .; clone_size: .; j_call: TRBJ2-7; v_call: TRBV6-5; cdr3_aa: CASRDPQSGRYEQYF; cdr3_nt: TGTGCCAGCAGGGATCCCCAAAGCGGACGCTACGAGCAGTACTTC
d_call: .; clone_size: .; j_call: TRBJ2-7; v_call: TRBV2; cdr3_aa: CASSNTGVRSYEQYF; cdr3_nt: TGTGCCAGCAGTAATACAGGCGTCCGTTCCTACGAGCAGTACTTC
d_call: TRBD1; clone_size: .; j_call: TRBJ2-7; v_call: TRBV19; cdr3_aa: CASSKGTAQIYEQYF; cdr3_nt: TGTGCCAGTAGTAAGGGGACAGCCCAAATCTACGAGCAGTACTTC
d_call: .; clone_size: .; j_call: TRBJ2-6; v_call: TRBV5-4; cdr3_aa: CASSTKPFDSGANVLTF; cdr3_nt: TGTGCCAGCAGTACTAAACCCTTCGATTCTGGGGCCAACGTCCTGACTTTC
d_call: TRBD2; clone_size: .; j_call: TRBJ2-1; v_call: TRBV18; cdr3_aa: CASSPDSRGDYVNEQFF; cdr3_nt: TGTGCCAGCTCACCGGATAGCCGGGGGGATTATGTCAATGAGCAGTTCTTC
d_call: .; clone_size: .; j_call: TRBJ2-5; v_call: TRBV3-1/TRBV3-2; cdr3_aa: CASSQGRGDQETQYF; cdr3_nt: TGTGCCAGCAGCCAGGGCAGGGGGGACCAAGAGACCCAGTACTTC
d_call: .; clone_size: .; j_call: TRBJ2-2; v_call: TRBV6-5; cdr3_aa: CASSYLGGLDGELFF; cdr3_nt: TGTGCCAGCAGTTACCTAGGCGGTCTTGACGGGGAGCTGTTTTTT
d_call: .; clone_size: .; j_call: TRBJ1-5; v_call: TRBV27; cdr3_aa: CASSSGLGGLSNQPQHF; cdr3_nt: TGTGCCAGCAGTTCCGGCCTAGGAGGGCTTAGCAATCAGCCCCAGCATTTT
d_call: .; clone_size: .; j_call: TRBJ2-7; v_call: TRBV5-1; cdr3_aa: CASSPTGTPSYEQYF; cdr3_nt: TGCGCCAGCAGCCCAACCGGGACTCCGTCCTACGAGCAGTACTTC
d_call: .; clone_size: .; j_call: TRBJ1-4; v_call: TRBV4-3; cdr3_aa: CASSQDAQINEKLFF; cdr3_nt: TGCGCCAGCAGCCAAGATGCCCAGATTAATGAAAAACTGTTTTTT
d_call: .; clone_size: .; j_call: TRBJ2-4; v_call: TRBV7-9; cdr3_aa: CASSLATPGGGGIQYF; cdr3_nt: TGTGCCAGCAGCTTAGCGACCCCAGGGGGAGGTGGCATTCAGTACTTC
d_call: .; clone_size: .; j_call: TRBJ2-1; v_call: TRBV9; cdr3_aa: CASSVSGDKVDEQFF; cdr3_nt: TGTGCCAGCAGCGTCAGCGGAGACAAGGTCGATGAGCAGTTCTTC
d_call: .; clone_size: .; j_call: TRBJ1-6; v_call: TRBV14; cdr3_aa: CASSQDWSAGMPLHF; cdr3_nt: TGTGCCAGCAGCCAAGATTGGTCCGCCGGTATGCCCCTCCACTTT
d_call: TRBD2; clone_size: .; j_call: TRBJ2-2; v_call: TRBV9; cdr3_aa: CASSVGGRVGELFF; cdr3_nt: TGTGCCAGCAGCGTAGGTGGGAGGGTCGGGGAGCTGTTTTTT
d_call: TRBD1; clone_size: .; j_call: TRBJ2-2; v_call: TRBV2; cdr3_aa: CASSDRGRTGELFF; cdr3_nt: TGTGCCAGCAGTGACAGGGGGCGGACCGGGGAGCTGTTTTTT
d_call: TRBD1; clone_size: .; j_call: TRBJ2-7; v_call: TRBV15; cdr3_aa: CATSRVDRDRITYEQYF; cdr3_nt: TGTGCCACCAGCAGAGTCGACCGGGACAGGATAACCTACGAGCAGTACTTC
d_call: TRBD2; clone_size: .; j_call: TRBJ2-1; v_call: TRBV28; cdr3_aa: CASKGLAGARSSYNEQFF; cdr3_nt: TGTGCCAGCAAAGGGCTAGCGGGAGCCCGAAGCTCCTACAATGAGCAGTTCTTC
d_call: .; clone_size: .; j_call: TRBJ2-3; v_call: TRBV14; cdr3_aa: CASSQDNGMTTDTQYF; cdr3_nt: TGTGCCAGCAGCCAAGATAACGGGATGACGACAGATACGCAGTATTTT
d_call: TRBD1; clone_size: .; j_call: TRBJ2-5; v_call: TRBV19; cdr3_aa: CATSTGRETQYF; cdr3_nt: TGTGCCACCTCGACAGGGCGGGAGACCCAGTACTTC
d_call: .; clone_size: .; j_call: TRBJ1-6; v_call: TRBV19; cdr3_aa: CGSRGGVRYNSPLHF; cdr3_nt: TGTGGCTCACGCGGGGGGGTTAGGTATAATTCACCCCTCCACTTT
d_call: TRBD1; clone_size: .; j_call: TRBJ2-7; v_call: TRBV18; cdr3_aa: CASSPARGRAYEQYF; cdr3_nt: TGTGCCAGCTCACCGGCCAGGGGGCGAGCCTACGAGCAGTACTTC
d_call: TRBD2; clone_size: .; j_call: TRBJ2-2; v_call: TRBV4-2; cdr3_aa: CASSHRGGSSDTGELFF; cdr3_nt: TGTGCCAGCAGCCACCGTGGCGGGAGCTCAGACACCGGGGAGCTGTTTTTT
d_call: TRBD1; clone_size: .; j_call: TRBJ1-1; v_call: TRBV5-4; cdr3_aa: CASSFGQGAWAFF; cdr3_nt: TGTGCCAGCAGCTTTGGACAGGGGGCCTGGGCTTTCTTT
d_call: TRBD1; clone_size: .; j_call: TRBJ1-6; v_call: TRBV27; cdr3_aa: CASGMKLTGINSPLHF; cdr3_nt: TGTGCCAGCGGGATGAAATTGACAGGGATAAATTCACCCCTCCACTTT
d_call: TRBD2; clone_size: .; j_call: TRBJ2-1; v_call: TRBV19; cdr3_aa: CATRLREAYNEQFF; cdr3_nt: TGTGCCACCCGCCTGCGGGAGGCCTACAATGAGCAGTTCTTC
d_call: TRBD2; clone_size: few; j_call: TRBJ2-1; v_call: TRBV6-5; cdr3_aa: CASRARTSLYNEQFF; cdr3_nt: TGTGCCAGCAGGGCAAGGACTAGCCTGTACAATGAGCAGTTCTTC
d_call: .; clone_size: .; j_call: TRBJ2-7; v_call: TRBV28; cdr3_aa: CASSPGQNPYEQYF; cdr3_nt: TGTGCCAGCAGTCCGGGACAAAACCCCTACGAGCAGTACTTC
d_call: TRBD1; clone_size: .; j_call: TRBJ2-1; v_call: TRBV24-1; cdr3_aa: CATSDTGTGGKQFF; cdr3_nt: TGTGCCACCAGTGATACCGGGACAGGGGGCAAGCAGTTCTTC
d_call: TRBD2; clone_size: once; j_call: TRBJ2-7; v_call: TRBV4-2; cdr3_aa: CASSPEVITGGPFRQYF; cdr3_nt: TGTGCCAGCAGCCCAGAGGTTATAACGGGAGGGCCGTTTAGGCAGTACTTC
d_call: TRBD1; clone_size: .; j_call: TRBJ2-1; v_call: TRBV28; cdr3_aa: CASSRDRGPRYEQFF; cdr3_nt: TGTGCCAGCAGCCGGGACAGGGGGCCTAGATACGAGCAGTTCTTC
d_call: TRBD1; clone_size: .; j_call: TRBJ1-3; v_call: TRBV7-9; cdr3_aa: CASSRDRGGNTIYF; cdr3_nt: TGTGCCAGCAGCCGGGACAGGGGAGGAAACACCATATATTTT
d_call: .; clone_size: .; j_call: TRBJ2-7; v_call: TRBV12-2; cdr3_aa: CASRLTQSQGASYEQYF; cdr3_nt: TGTGCAAGTCGCTTGACCCAGTCTCAGGGGGCTAGTTACGAGCAGTACTTC
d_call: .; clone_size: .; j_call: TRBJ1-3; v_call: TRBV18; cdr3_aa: CASSPPDSSGNTIYF; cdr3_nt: TGTGCCAGCTCACCACCAGACAGCTCTGGAAACACCATATATTTT
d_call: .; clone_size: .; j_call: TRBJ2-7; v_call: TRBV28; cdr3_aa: CASSYSSRTPSYEQYF; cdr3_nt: TGTGCCAGCAGTTACTCTAGCCGAACCCCCTCCTACGAGCAGTACTTC
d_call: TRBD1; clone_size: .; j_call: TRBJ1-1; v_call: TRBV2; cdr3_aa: CASSRDRRMNTEAFF; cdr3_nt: TGTGCCAGCAGTCGGGACAGGAGAATGAACACTGAAGCTTTCTTT
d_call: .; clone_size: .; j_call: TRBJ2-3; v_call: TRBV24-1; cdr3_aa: CATSESTDYTDTQYF; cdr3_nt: TGTGCCACCAGTGAATCTACCGATTACACAGATACGCAGTATTTT
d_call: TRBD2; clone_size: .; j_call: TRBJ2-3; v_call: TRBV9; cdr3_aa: CASSFSGGSTDTQYF; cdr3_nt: TGTGCCAGCAGTTTTAGCGGGGGAAGCACAGATACGCAGTATTTT
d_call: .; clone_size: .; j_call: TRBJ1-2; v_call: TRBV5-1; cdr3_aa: CASSWEPFNYGYTF; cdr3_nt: TGCGCCAGCAGCTGGGAGCCCTTTAACTATGGCTACACCTTC
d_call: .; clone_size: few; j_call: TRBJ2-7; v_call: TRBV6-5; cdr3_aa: CASSWAGTYEQYF; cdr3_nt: TGTGCCAGCAGTTGGGCAGGCACCTACGAGCAGTACTTC
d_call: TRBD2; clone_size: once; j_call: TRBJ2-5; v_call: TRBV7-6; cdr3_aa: CASSLAGGRKETQYF; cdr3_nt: TGTGCCAGCAGCTTAGCAGGCGGGAGGAAAGAGACCCAGTACTTC
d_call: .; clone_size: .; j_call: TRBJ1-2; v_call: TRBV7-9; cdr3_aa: CASSLGTSAQHGYTF; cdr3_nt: TGTGCCAGCAGCTTAGGGACATCGGCCCAGCATGGCTACACCTTC
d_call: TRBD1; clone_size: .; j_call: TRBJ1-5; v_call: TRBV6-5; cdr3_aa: CASSRGTGSNQPQHF; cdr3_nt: TGTGCCAGCAGTCGAGGGACAGGCAGCAATCAGCCCCAGCATTTT
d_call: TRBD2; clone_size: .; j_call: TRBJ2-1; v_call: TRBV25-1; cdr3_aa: CASSEWESGTSYNEQFF; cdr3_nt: TGTGCCAGCAGTGAATGGGAGAGCGGGACCTCCTACAATGAGCAGTTCTTC
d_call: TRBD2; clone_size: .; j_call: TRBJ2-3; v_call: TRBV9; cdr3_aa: CASSVDVAGGPRDTQYF; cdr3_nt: TGTGCCAGCAGCGTAGATGTAGCGGGAGGGCCCAGAGATACGCAGTATTTT
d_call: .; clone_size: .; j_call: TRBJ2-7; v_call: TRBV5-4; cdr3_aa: CASSLGRDNDYEQYF; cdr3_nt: TGTGCCAGCAGCTTAGGCCGGGACAACGACTACGAGCAGTACTTC
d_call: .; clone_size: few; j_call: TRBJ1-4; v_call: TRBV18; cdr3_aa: CASSPPLADSTNEKLFF; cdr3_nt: TGTGCCAGCTCACCGCCTCTGGCAGACTCAACTAATGAAAAACTGTTTTTT
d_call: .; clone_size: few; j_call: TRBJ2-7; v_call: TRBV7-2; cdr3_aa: CASSLASLGGPYEQYF; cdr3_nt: TGTGCCAGCAGCTTAGCGTCCCTCGGGGGTCCCTACGAGCAGTACTTC
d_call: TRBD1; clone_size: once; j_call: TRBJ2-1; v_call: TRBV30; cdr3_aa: CAYDLGTGGLEQFF; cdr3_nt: TGTGCCTACGACCTCGGGACAGGGGGTCTAGAGCAGTTCTTC
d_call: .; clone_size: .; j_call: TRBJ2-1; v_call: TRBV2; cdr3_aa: CARGKGLLNYNEQFF; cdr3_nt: TGTGCCAGAGGGAAGGGACTCCTGAATTACAATGAGCAGTTCTTC
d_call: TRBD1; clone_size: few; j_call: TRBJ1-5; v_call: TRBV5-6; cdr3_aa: CASSYWDSSNQPQHF; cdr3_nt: TGTGCCAGCAGCTATTGGGACAGTAGCAATCAGCCCCAGCATTTT